The source of this TCR beta chain is a study of CD8+ T cells in alopecia areata. Notes on the study in general: Expanded CD8+ clones among the top 100, and scalp clonality, were significantly decreased by tofacitinib. Alopecia totalis/universalis scalp especially showed more expanded CD8+ clones than normal scalp.

Trimming removed 5 bases at V and 5 bases at J, with 12 bases between. CDR3 length: 13 amino acids. Germline CDR1 SQVTM, CDR2 ANQGSEA. Reverse transcription of extracted RNA yielded cDNA, which provided the sequencing template. TCRdb keeps only in-frame clones here, not all; method: immunoSEQ multiplex PCR. Of about 87,000 clones in the sample, around 71% were seen once. Concerning this clone: The antigen remains undetermined.

Treatment specified: oral pan-JAK inhibitor, 5-10 mg twice daily. The J gene is TRBJ1-4, the V gene TRBV29-1; D is unclear. The TCR sequence derives from a human donor with alopecia areata. Specimen: CD8+ T cells sorted from blood, collected around week 44, from a patient treated with tofacitinib. CDR3 residues: CSVLGTENEKLFF. The CDR3 bases are TGCAGCGTTCTCGGAACAGAAAATGAAAAACTGTTTTTT.